The source of this T cell receptor (beta chain) is a study of T cells in Graves' hyperthyroidism and ophthalmopathy. V was pared by 4 bases and J by 8 bases, with 8 bases of the junction left unmatched. The CDR3 consists of 13 residues. Per germline, CDR1 DFQATT and CDR2 SNEGSKA (reference sequence). This clonotype was seen many times. Amplified TCR beta CDR3 regions derived from RNA transcripts. The study used the HTBI primer set for a first-round RT-PCR of the TCR CDR3. TCRdb independently ran MiXCR on the multiplex PCR reads; one entry per CDR3 protein. This sample has under 400,000 distinct CDR3 sequences, with less than 15% found just once. The authors deemed Graves' hyperthyroidism stable absent ophthalmopathy progression within 18 months. Diagnosing involved the use of clinical symptoms, serum thyroxine and TRAb, thyroid ultrasound and orbital computed tomography. Using approximately 10 ml of fresh peripheral blood, PBMCs were prepared.

The source of this sequence is a woman aged 18-35 years with Graves' hyperthyroidism. The rearrangement uses TRBV20-1 and TRBJ2-1; 7 nucleotides match TRBD1. The material sequenced was blood. In DNA, the CDR3 is TGCAGTGCTAACAGACAGGGCGGACATGAGCAGTTCTTC. Translated, it gives CSANRQGGHEQFF.